The clone carrying this T cell receptor (beta chain) was picked up many times. What it recognizes is unknown. Each CDR3 protein is one row after TCRdb ran MiXCR on the reads. The sample has around 430,000 distinct CDR3 sequences, more than 40% seen once. The sample belongs to a study of T cell repertoires in cytomegalovirus infection. This CDR3 is built from 13 residues. Germline V gene sequence: CDR1 SGHTA, CDR2 FQGNSA. Trimming cost V 5 bases and J 3 bases, with 11 bases left between them. This receptor was taken from a human donor in good health (CMV status not recorded). Some clones in this sample may be carry-over from other donors' samples. The specimen was cultured PBMCs, collected from culture after CMV antigen stimulation. The chain is built from TRBV7-2 and TRBJ2-7; D not certain. The CDR3 DNA reads as TGTGCCAGCAGCACAACAGAGGACTACGAGCAGTACTTC. Protein product: CASSTTEDYEQYF.